Presented here are 20 T cell receptor beta chains from one specimen sequenced in a study of CD8+CD57+ T cells in acquired aplastic anemia. Previously, flow cytometry had revealed CD8+CD57+ cell expansion in the patients chosen for sequencing. Genomic DNA acted as the template from which TCR beta VDJ combination and CDR3 sequence profiling were carried out. TCRdb ran MiXCR on the reads and lists one entry per CDR3 protein. This sample carries roughly 260,000 distinct CDR3 sequences, more than 45% of them seen once, and the ten largest clones take 7.8%. Sequenced input: sorted CD4+, CD8+, or CD8+CD57+ T cells (not recorded which) from PBMCs. The source is a human donor with aplastic anemia.

The chain uses TRBV3-1 and TRBJ1-1, with D tentatively TRBD1 (5 bases). Germline CDR1 reads LGHDT; CDR2 reads YNNKEL (reference sequence). The CDR3 runs to 15 residues. V was cut by 3 bases and J by 3 bases, with 14 bases left in between. As DNA, the CDR3 is TGTGCCAGCAGCCACGTCGGACGGGGCCACACTGAAGCTTTCTTT. Encoded protein: CASSHVGRGHTEAFF.

Ten or more counts support this clonotype. V and J are TRBV7-8 and TRBJ2-2, with D tentatively TRBD2 (6 bases). The V gene's germline CDR1 is SGHVS and CDR2 FQNEAQ. The length of the CDR3 is 14 residues. V was shortened by 8 bases and J by 2 bases, with 12 bases between the two germline ends. The CDR3 loop reads CASPGGSNTGELFF. DNA for the CDR3: TGTGCCAGCCCCGGGGGATCCAACACCGGGGAGCTGTTTTTT.

About this clonotype itself: A read error may account for a junction end that differs from germline. J is TRBJ2-7 and V is TRBV12-3 or TRBV12-4; D might be TRBD1 (6 bases). The CDR3 length is 14 residues. The CDR3 loop is CASSYNDRTGEQYF. As DNA, the CDR3 is TGCGCCAGCAGTTATAACGACAGGACGGGGGAGCAGTACTTC.

There are many counts of this clonotype. The V gene is TRBV6-4, the J gene TRBJ1-6; perhaps TRBD1 as D (6 bases). CDR1 MRHNA and CDR2 SNTAGT come from the germline V gene. V gave up 5 bases and J gave up 3 bases, with 8 bases separating them. CDR3 size: 14 residues. CDR3 residues: CASSLDSYNSPLHF. The CDR3 coding sequence is TGTGCCAGCAGTTTGGACAGCTATAATTCACCCCTCCACTTT.

As concerns this clonotype: The missing conserved phenylalanine or tryptophan at the end of this CDR3 makes a read error likely. The limits of the CDR3 on the DNA are not certain, so only TCRdb's listed CDR3 is given. J is TRBJ2-2 and V is TRBV19; the table names TRBD2, a call not compared with the DNA. The germline gives CDR1 LNHDA, CDR2 SQIVND (reference sequence). From its first to its last residue, the CDR3 has 15 amino acids. The CDR3 spells CASEGPSRTPGSCLV.

This clonotype was seen more than once but under ten times. This chain connects TRBV30 to TRBJ2-3, with 10 bases fitting TRBD2. This CDR3 has 15 residues. Germline CDR1 and CDR2: GTSNPN and SVGIG (reference sequence). The junction had 6 bases not matched to a gene; V was cut back by 4 bases and J by 2 bases. The DNA of the CDR3 is TGTGCCTGGACTAGCGGGGGCGGGATCACAGATACGCAGTATTTT. Its protein product is CAWTSGGGITDTQYF.

The CDR3 DNA sequence: TGTGCCACCAGCAGGGGCGGATCGGTTGGGGAAGAGACCCAGTACTTC. Translating gives CATSRGGSVGEETQYF. The chain uses TRBV15 and TRBJ2-5; D is undetermined. The ends were cut back, 3 bases at V and 3 bases at J, with 17 bases in the middle. The CDR3 runs to 16 residues. CDR1 LNHNV and CDR2 YYDKDF come from the germline V gene (reference sequence). Supplemented by reference TRBV15 and TRBJ2-5, the full variable domain reads DAMVIQNPRYQVTQFGKPVTLSCSQTLNHNVMYWYQQKSSQAPKLLFHYYDKDFNNEADTPDNFQSRRPNTSFCFLDIRSPGLGDTAMYLCATSRGGSVGEETQYFGPGTRLLVL.

This clonotype was recorded only once. Germline and junction disagree at one end, which may indicate a read error. The rearrangement links TRBV7-7 to TRBJ1-1, with 9 bases fitting TRBD1. Germline CDR1 is SSHAT and CDR2 is FNYEAQ (reference sequence). CDR3 size: 14 residues. CDR3 coding DNA: TGTGCTAGCAGCAGGGACAGGGTGAACACTGAAGCTTTCTTT. It specifies CASSRDRVNTEAFF.

This chain joins TRBV7-2 and TRBJ2-2, with a possible D match to TRBD2 (5 bases). The V end was cut by 1 base, the J end by 5 bases, with 11 bases between. CDR3 size: 15 residues. CDR1 is SGHTA, CDR2 FQGNSA, per germline. The CDR3 DNA reads TGTGCCAGCAGCTTAGAGCGGACCCGGACCGGGGAGCTGTTTTTT. Protein product: CASSLERTRTGELFF.

This clonotype was counted many times. The genes are TRBV6-5 and TRBJ1-2, with a possible D match to TRBD1 (5 bases). V lost 6 bases, J lost 2 bases, and 16 bases lay in between. From germline, CDR1 is MNHEY and CDR2 SVGAGI. This CDR3 has 15 residues. The CDR3 sequence: CASSTTGTSNYGYTF. The CDR3 DNA follows: TGTGCCAGCAGCACGACCGGGACTTCAAACTATGGCTACACCTTC.

The CDR3 nucleotides read TGCAGTGCTAGAGAAGAGGGGTTCTATGGCTACACCTTC. Its protein product is CSAREEGFYGYTF. This sequence joins TRBV20-1 and TRBJ1-2; maybe TRBD1 (5 bases). Between the trimmed V and J ends, which lost 0 bases and 4 bases, there was a span of 9 bases. This CDR3 has 13 residues. The germline V gene encodes CDR1 DFQATT and CDR2 SNEGSKA (reference sequence).

This chain joins TRBV19 and TRBJ1-1; 8 bases line up with TRBD1. The V segment lost 4 bases and the J segment 5 bases; nucleotides outside the gene matches: 9. The germline V gene encodes CDR1 LNHDA and CDR2 SQIVND (reference sequence). The CDR3 sequence is 15 residues long. CDR3 bases: TGTGCCAGTAGTAACCAGGGGGCCCCGCGGACTGAAGCTTTCTTT. Translating it yields CASSNQGAPRTEAFF.

The sample holds many counts of this clonotype. V usage is TRBV10-3 and J usage is TRBJ2-1, with 9 bases that match TRBD2. V lost 7 bases to trimming and J lost 9 bases; unmatched junction nucleotides: 10. Germline V gene lookup returns CDR1 ENHRY and CDR2 SYGVKD. The CDR3 runs 14 residues. The CDR3 coding sequence is TGTGCCATCAACCCGGGACTAGCTCGAGGTGAGCAGTTCTTC. This encodes CAINPGLARGEQFF.

There are many counts of this clonotype. The chain couples TRBV19 to TRBJ2-2, with D possibly being TRBD1 (5 bases). CDR3 length: 14 amino acids. Germline V gives CDR1 LNHDA, CDR2 SQIVND (reference sequence). V was pared by 5 bases and J by 1 base, with 8 bases between. The CDR3 bases are TGTGCCAGTAGTCCTACAGGGAACACCGGGGAGCTGTTTTTT. It yields the protein CASSPTGNTGELFF.

This rearrangement joins TRBV7-2 to TRBJ2-7; tentative D call: TRBD2 (6 bases). Germline V CDR1 and CDR2: SGHTA, FQGNSA. The germline V and J ends were trimmed by 1 base and 0 bases, with 13 bases remaining between them. This CDR3 region has 16 residues. CDR3 coding DNA: TGTGCCAGCAGCTTAGTGGGCGGGGCGAGCTCCTACGAGCAGTACTTC. It translates to CASSLVGGASSYEQYF.

This clonotype showed up many times. The chain couples TRBV20-1 to TRBJ2-3, with D unclear. Germline lookup yields CDR1 DFQATT and CDR2 SNEGSKA (reference sequence). The V end lost 1 base, the J end lost 5 bases, and 10 bases lay between the germline ends. The CDR3 runs 13 residues. The CDR3 bases are TGCAGTGCTAGAGTACCTACTTTAGATACGCAGTATTTT. This gives the protein CSARVPTLDTQYF.

There are many counts of this clonotype. In DNA form, the CDR3 reads TGTGCTATCGAGAGGGCTAGCGGGGCTTACGAGCAGTACTTC. Translated, it gives CAIERASGAYEQYF. The rearrangement joins TRBV2 to TRBJ2-7, with 9 positions matching TRBD2. The CDR3 is 14 amino acids. The V gene's germline CDR1 is SNHLY and CDR2 FYNNEI.

This clonotype was seen a few times. V usage is TRBV11-2 and J usage is TRBJ2-6, with D uncertain. V lost 1 base and J lost 5, with 0 bases in between. CDR3 size: 12 residues. Germline CDR1 SGHAT, CDR2 FQNNGV. CDR3 coding DNA: TGTGCCAGCAGCTTAGGGGCCAACGTCCTGACTTTC. Translation: CASSLGANVLTF.

The chain recombines TRBV9 with TRBJ2-7, with D possibly called TRBD1 or TRBD2 (5 bases each). V was cut by 0 bases and J by 3 bases, with 16 bases left in between. The germline V gene encodes CDR1 SGDLS and CDR2 YYNGEE. This CDR3 region has 16 residues. The DNA for the CDR3 is TGTGCCAGCAGCGTAGGGGCATTCGGGGCTGGCTACGAGCAGTACTTC. Translation: CASSVGAFGAGYEQYF.

This chain links TRBV6-5 with TRBJ2-5; possibly TRBD1 for D (6 bases). The V gene lost 8 bases and the J gene lost 5 bases, with 15 bases spanning the gap. This CDR3 contains 13 residues. Germline-derived CDR1 and CDR2 are MNHEY and SVGAGI. CDR3 nucleotides: TGTGCCAGCGACGTACAGGGAGTGGAGACCCAGTACTTC. It translates to CASDVQGVETQYF.